This T cell receptor (beta chain) was retrieved from a study of T cell repertoires in cytomegalovirus infection. Trimming took 4 bases from V and 0 from J; bases not matched to a gene: 6. The CDR3 runs to 16 residues. Germline V gene data show CDR1 as SGHDN and CDR2 as FVKESK. TCRdb ran MiXCR on the reads and lists one entry per CDR3 protein. The table lists hundreds of thousands of distinct CDR3 sequences, 20% to 25% of them singletons, with roughly 8% in the top ten. Sequences were obtained from CD8+ T cells from PBMCs. The TCR sequence derives from a human donor in good health (CMV status not recorded). Some clones in this sample may be carry-over from other donors' samples. The rearrangement uses TRBV14 and TRBJ2-3, with 8 positions matching TRBD1. As DNA, the CDR3 is TGTGCCAGCAGCCCCTGGACAGGGAGGAGCACAGATACGCAGTATTTT. This encodes CASSPWTGRSTDTQYF. Full variable domain (rest looked up from reference TRBV14 and TRBJ2-3): EAGVTQFPSHSVIEKGQTVTLRCDPISGHDNLYWYRRVMGKEIKFLLHFVKESKQDESGMPNNRFLAERTGGTYSTLKVQPAELEDSGVYFCASSPWTGRSTDTQYFGPGTRLTVL.